Listed below are T cell receptor beta chains from one sample, sequenced in a study of T cells in Graves' hyperthyroidism and ophthalmopathy. TCRdb called the multiplex PCR reads again in MiXCR, with one record for every CDR3 protein. The sample holds approximately 720,000 distinct CDR3 sequences, around a sixth seen once. Sample: blood. All receptors derive from a woman aged 50 to 60 with Graves' hyperthyroidism that later progressed to Graves' ophthalmopathy. CDR3s include the opening cysteine and the closing phenylalanine or tryptophan. The D gene is left open where the match is weak. Clone sizes are given selectively: once, few, many, or a class where the clone is expanded.

CDR3	DNA	D	V	J	size
CASSVNSGNTIYF	TGTGCCAGCAGTGTGAATAGTGGAAACACCATATATTTT	NA	TRBV6-1	TRBJ1-3	few
CAWSVGSYNEQFF	TGTGCCTGGAGTGTGGGATCCTACAATGAGCAGTTCTTC	NA	TRBV30	TRBJ2-1	many
CASSEPGLLSPLHF	TGCGCCAGCAGCGAGCCGGGGCTCTTATCACCCCTCCACTTT	NA	TRBV5-1	TRBJ1-6	NA
CASNPSGAPQQTQYF	TGTGCCAGCAATCCCTCAGGCGCCCCCCAACAGACCCAGTACTTC	NA	TRBV12-3/TRBV12-4	TRBJ2-5	few
CASSFGGLSGGYEQFF	TGTGCCAGCAGTTTTGGGGGACTAAGCGGGGGCTATGAGCAGTTCTTC	TRBD2	TRBV27	TRBJ2-1	many
CASSLQRNSPLHF	TGTGCCAGCAGTTTACAACGTAACTCACCCCTCCACTTT	NA	TRBV12-3/TRBV12-4	TRBJ1-6	few
CASSTRGLAGASTDTQYF	TGTGCCAGCAGCACACGCGGACTAGCGGGGGCAAGCACAGATACGCAGTATTTT	TRBD2	TRBV12-3/TRBV12-4	TRBJ2-3	many
CASSEWGQDYEQYF	TGTGCCAGCAGTGAATGGGGACAAGACTACGAGCAGTACTTC	NA	TRBV6-1	TRBJ2-7	few
CASSKPSPLYGYTF	TGTGCCAGCTCCAAGCCCTCCCCCCTTTATGGCTACACCTTC	NA	TRBV6-1	TRBJ1-2	few
CASSLVAVQGNQPQHF	TGTGCCAGCAGCTTAGTGGCGGTCCAGGGCAATCAGCCCCAGCATTTT	NA	TRBV7-8	TRBJ1-5	NA
CASSLLGLDTEAFF	TGTGCCAGCAGCTTGTTAGGACTGGACACTGAAGCTTTCTTT	NA	TRBV5-5	TRBJ1-1	many
CASSQDGLAYNEQFF	TGTGCCAGCAGCCAAGATGGACTAGCATACAATGAGCAGTTCTTC	TRBD2	TRBV3-1	TRBJ2-1	many
CASSIVVDSSNNEQFF	TGTGCCAGCAGTATCGTGGTGGACAGTTCAAACAATGAGCAGTTCTTC	NA	TRBV6-1	TRBJ2-1	few
CASSKQGQGINQPQHF	TGTGCCAGCAGTAAACAAGGACAGGGCATAAATCAGCCCCAGCATTTT	TRBD1	TRBV27	TRBJ1-5	NA